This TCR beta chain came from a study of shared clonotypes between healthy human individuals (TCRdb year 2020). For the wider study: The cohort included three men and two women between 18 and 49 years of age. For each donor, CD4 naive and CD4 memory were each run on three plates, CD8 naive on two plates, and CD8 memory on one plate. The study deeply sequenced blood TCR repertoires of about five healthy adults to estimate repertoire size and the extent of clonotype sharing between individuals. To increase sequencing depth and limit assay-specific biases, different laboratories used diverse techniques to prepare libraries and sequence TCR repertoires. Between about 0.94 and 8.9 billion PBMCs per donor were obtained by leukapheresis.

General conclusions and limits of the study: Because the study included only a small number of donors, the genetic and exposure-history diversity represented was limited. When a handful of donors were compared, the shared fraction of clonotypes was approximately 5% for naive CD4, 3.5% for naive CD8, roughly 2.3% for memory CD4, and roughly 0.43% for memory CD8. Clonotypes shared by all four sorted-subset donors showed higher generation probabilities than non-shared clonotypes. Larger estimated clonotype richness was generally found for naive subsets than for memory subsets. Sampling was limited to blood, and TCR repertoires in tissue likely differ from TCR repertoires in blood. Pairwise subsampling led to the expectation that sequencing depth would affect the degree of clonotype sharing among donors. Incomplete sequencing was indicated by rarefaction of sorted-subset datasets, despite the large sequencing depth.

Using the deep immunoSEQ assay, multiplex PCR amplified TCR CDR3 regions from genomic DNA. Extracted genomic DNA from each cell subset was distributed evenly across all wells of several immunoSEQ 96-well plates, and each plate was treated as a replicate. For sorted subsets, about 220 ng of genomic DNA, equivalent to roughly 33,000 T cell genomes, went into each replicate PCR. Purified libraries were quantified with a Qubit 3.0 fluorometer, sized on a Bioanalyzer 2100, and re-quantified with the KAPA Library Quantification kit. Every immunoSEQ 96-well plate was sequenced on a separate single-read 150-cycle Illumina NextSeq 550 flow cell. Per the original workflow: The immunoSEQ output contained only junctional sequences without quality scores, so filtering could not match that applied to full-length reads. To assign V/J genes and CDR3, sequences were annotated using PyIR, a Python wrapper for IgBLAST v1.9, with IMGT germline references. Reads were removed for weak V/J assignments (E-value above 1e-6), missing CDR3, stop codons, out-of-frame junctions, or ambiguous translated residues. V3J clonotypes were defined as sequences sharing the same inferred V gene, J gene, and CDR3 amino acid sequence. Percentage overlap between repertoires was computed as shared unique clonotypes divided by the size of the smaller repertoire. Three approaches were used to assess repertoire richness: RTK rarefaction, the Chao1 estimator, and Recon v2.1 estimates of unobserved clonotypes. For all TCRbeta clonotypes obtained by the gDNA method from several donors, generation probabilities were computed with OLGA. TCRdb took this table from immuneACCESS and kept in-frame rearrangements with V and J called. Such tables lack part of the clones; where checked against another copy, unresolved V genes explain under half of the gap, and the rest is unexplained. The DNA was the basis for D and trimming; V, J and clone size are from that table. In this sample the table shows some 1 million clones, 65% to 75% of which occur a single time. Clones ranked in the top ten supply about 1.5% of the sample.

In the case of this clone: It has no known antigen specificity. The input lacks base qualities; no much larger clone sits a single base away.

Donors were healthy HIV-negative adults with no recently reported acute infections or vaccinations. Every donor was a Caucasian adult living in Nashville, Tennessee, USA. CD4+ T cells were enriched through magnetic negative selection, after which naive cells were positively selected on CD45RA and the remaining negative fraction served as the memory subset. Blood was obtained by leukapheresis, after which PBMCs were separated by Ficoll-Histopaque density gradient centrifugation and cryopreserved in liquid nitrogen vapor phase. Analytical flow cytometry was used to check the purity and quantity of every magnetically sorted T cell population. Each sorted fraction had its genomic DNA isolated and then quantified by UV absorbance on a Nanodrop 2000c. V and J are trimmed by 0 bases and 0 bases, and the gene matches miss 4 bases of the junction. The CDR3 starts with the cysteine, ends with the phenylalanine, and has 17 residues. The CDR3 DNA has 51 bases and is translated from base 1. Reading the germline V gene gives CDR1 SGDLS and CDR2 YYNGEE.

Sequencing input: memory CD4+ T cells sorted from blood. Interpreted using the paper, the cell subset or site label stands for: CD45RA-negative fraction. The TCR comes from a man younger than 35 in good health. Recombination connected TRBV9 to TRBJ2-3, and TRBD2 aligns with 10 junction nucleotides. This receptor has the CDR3 CASSVGTSGTSTDTQYF. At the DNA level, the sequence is TGTGCCAGCAGCGTAGGGACTAGCGGCACTAGCACAGATACGCAGTATTTT.